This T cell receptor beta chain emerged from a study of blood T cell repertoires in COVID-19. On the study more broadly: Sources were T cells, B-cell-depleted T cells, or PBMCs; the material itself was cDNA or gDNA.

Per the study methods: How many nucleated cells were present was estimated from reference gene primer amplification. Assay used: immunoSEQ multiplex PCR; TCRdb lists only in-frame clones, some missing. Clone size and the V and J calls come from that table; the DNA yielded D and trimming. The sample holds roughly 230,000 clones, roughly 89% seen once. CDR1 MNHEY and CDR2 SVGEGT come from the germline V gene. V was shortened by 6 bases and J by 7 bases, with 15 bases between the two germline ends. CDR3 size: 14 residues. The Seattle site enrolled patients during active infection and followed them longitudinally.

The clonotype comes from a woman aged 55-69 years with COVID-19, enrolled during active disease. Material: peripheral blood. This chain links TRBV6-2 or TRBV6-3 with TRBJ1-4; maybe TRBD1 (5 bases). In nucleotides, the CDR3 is TGTGCCAGCAGCTATGGGGCGGTCCCTGAAAAACTGTTTTTT. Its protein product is CASSYGAVPEKLFF.